This T cell receptor beta chain originates from a study of blood T cells in healthy people across ages. Notes on the study in general: Changes seen in expanded clonotypes were possibly confounded by donor CMV status left unknown.

Primed by a sample-barcoded 5' primer and a J-beta primer mix, a second PCR proceeded for 7 to 11 cycles. A template-switch adaptor that had 12 random nucleotides put a tag on each cDNA molecule. Via MiXCR, TCRdb re-called the 5' RACE reads, giving one row per CDR3 protein. The repertoire has some 880,000 distinct CDR3 sequences, around 34% of them found once; the top ten carry over 10%. To note about this clonotype: The antigen remains undetermined.

Russia was home to the donors, healthy Caucasian individuals aged about 6 to 90. The V and J ends lost 7 bases and 0 bases, in that order; junction bases with no gene match: 7. Germline CDR1 and CDR2: GTSNPN and SVGIG (reference sequence). This CDR3 comprises 15 residues. The sequence was collected from a man between 18 and 35 years old in good health. This sequence joins TRBV30 and TRBJ2-2, with 8 bases identical to TRBD1. The sample taken for sequencing was blood. The CDR3 region is CASTPGQANTGELFF. As DNA, the CDR3 is TGTGCCTCCACTCCGGGACAGGCGAACACCGGGGAGCTGTTTTTT.